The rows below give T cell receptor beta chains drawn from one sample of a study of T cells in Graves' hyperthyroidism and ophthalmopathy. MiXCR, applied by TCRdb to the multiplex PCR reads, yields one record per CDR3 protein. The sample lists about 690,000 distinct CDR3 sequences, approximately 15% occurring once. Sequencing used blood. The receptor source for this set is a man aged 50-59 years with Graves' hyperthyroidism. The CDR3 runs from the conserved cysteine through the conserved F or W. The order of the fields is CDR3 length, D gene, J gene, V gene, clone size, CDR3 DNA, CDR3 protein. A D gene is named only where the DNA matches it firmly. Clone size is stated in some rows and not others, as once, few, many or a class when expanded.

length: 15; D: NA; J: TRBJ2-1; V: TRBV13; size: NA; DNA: TGTGCCAGCAGCTTCGAGACAGGAGGTCCCGATGAGCAGTTCTTC; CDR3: CASSFETGGPDEQFF
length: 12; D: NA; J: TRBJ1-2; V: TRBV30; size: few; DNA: TGTGCCTGGACACCCGCTAACTATGGCTACACCTTC; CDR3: CAWTPANYGYTF
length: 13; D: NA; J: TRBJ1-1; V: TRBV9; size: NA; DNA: TGTGCCAGCAGCGTAGGGGGGGCCGCTGAAGCTTTCTTT; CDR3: CASSVGGAAEAFF
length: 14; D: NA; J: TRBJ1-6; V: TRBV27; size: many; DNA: TGTGCCAGCACCCTTGAGGGGGGAGATTCACCCCTCCACTTT; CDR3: CASTLEGGDSPLHF
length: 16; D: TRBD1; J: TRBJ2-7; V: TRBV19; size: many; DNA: TGTGCCAGTAGTATCAGCGGCAGGGGGAATACGTACGAGCAGTACTTC; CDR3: CASSISGRGNTYEQYF
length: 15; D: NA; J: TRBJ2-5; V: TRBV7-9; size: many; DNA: TGTGCCAGCAGCAGAAAGGGGGGACCTCAAGAGACCCGGTACTTC; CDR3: CASSRKGGPQETRYF
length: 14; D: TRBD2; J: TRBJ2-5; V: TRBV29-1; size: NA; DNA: TGCAGCGTTCGGTTCGCGGGAGACCAAGAGACCCAGTACTTC; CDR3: CSVRFAGDQETQYF
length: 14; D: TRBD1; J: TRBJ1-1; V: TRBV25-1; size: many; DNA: TGTGCCAGCAGTGAACCCGGACAGGTACGTCGAGCTTTCTTT; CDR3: CASSEPGQVRRAFF
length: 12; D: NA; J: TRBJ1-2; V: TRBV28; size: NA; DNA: TGTGCCAGCAGTCACGGCAGGGACGGCTACACCTTC; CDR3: CASSHGRDGYTF
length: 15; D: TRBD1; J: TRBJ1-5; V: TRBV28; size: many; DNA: TGTGCCAGCAGCCAGAACAGGGGGAACAATCAGCCCCAGCATTTT; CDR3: CASSQNRGNNQPQHF
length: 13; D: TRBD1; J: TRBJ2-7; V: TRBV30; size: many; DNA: TGTGCCTGGAGAGGACAGGGAACCGGCGAGCAGTACTTC; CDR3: CAWRGQGTGEQYF
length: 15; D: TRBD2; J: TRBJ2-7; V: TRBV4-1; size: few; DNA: TGCGCCAGCAGCCAAGAAGCGGGAGGCCTACACGAGCAGTACTTC; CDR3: CASSQEAGGLHEQYF
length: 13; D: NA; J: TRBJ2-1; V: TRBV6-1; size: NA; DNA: TGTGCCACCCTGGACGGATCCTACAATGAGCAGTTCTTC; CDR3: CATLDGSYNEQFF
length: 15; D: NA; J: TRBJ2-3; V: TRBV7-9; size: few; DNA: TGTGCCAGCAGCTTAGCGCTCGTTGCCACGGATACGCAGTATTTT; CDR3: CASSLALVATDTQYF
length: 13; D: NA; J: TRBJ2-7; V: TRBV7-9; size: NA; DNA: TGTGCCAGCAGCTTAGACACCCCCCGCGAGCAGTACTTC; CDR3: CASSLDTPREQYF
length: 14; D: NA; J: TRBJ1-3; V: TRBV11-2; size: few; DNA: TGTGCCAGTTGTCAGGGTGTCGCTGGAAACACCATATATTTT; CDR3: CASCQGVAGNTIYF
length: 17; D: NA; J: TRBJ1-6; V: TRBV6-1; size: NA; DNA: TGTGCCAGCGCGAATTGGAACGAGAGAAATACTAATTCACCCCTCCACTTT; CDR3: CASANWNERNTNSPLHF
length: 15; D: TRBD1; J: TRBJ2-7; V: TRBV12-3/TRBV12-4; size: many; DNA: TGTGCCAGCAGTCAGTACGGGACAGGGGGCGGCGAGCAGTACTTC; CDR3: CASSQYGTGGGEQYF
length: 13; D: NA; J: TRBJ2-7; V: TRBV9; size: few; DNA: TGTGCCAGCAGCGCTGACGTAAACTACGAGCAGTACTTC; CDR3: CASSADVNYEQYF
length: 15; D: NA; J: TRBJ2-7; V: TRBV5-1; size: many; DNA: TGCGCCAGCAGAGATGGGGGCGGGCCAGGCGACGAGCAGTACTTC; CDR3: CASRDGGGPGDEQYF
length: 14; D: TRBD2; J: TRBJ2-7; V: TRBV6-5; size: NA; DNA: TGTGCCAGCAGTTACGTAGCGGGAGGATACGAGCAGTACTTC; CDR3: CASSYVAGGYEQYF
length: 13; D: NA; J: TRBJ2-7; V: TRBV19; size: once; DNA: TGTGCCAGTAGTGTGTGGGGGAACTACGAGCAGTACTTC; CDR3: CASSVWGNYEQYF
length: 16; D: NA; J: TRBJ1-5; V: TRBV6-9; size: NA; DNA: TGTGCCAGCAGTTATGGAGGGCAGGGCGGCAATCAGCCCCAGCATTTT; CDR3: CASSYGGQGGNQPQHF
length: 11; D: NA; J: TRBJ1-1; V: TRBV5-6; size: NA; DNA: TGTGCCAGCAGCTTGGAGGCTGAAGCTTTCTTT; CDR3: CASSLEAEAFF
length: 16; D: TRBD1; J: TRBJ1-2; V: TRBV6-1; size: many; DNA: TGTGCCAGCAGTGAAGCGGGTCGGACAGGCCACTATGGCTACACCTTC; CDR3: CASSEAGRTGHYGYTF
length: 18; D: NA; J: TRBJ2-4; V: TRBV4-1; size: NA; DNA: TGCGCCAGCAGCCAACCGGGACGCAACACGGGGGCCAAAAACATTCAGTACTTC; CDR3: CASSQPGRNTGAKNIQYF
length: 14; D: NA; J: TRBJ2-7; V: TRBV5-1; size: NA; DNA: TGCGCCAGCAGCTTGGAGTGGGACGGCTCAGAGCAGTACTTC; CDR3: CASSLEWDGSEQYF
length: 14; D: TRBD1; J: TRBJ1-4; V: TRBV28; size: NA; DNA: TGTGCCAGCAGGCCCGGGACAGTCGCCGAAAAACTGTTTTTT; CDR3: CASRPGTVAEKLFF
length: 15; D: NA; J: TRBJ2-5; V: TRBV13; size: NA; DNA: TGTGCCAGCAGCGCGGGCCAGGGGACGCCAGAGACCCAGTACTTC; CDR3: CASSAGQGTPETQYF
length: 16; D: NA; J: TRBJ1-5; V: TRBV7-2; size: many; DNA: TGTGCCAGCAGCTTAACCGGGGGGAGAAGTAATCAGCCCCAGCATTTT; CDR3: CASSLTGGRSNQPQHF
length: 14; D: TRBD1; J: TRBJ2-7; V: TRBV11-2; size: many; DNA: TGTGCCAGCAGCTTAAATGGACAGGGGTACGAGCAGTACTTC; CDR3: CASSLNGQGYEQYF
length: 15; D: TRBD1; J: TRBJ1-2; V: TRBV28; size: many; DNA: TGTGCCAGCAGTTTCCGAGGACAGGGCGGCTATGGCTACACCTTC; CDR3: CASSFRGQGGYGYTF
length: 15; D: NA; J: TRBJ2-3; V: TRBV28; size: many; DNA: TGTGCCAGCAGTTTCCGAGTGGCGTTGACAGATACGCAGTATTTT; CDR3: CASSFRVALTDTQYF
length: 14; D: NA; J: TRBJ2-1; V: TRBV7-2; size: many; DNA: TGTGCCAGCAGCCCGCACGGAGGGGGCAATGAGCAGTTCTTC; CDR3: CASSPHGGGNEQFF
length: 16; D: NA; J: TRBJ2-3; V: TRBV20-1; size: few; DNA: TGCAGTGCTATCCCCCAAAGACAGGATTTCACAGATACGCAGTATTTT; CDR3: CSAIPQRQDFTDTQYF
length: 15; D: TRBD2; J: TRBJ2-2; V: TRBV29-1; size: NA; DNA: TGCAGCGCTACCGGGACTAGCAAAAACACCGGGGAGCTGTTTTTT; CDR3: CSATGTSKNTGELFF
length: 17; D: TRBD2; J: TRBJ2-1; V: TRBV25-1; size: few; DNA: TGTGCCAGCAGTGAATTTCGACTAGCGGGATTCACCCATGAGCAGTTCTTC; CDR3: CASSEFRLAGFTHEQFF
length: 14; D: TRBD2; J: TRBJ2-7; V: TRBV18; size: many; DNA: TGTGCCAGCTCACTTAGACTAGCGGGAGACGAGCAGTACTTC; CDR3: CASSLRLAGDEQYF